This TCR beta chain is drawn from a study of T cell repertoires in cytomegalovirus infection. On the study more broadly: It was recently identified HLA-C-restricted and well-studied HLA-B-restricted CMV epitopes that the study used. CMV infection together with matching HLA type was indicated by public TCR beta signatures. General observations from the study: The cumulative frequency of public TCR beta families identified carriers of CMV plus the relevant HLA. The ex vivo response was dominated by HLA-C-restricted CMV-specific TCR beta clonotypes.

Looked up from germline, CDR1 is SGHVS and CDR2 is FQNEAQ. The CDR3 covers 19 residues. Between the trimmed V and J ends, which lost 2 bases and 0 bases, there was a span of 20 bases. TCRdb fed the reads into MiXCR, producing one record per CDR3 protein. The table lists about 570,000 distinct CDR3 sequences, about 40% of them singletons. This clonotype was found a few times. The antigen is unknown. V gene TRBV7-8 combines with J gene TRBJ1-5; no reliable D call. This clonotype was obtained from a human donor in good health (CMV status not recorded). Some clones in this sample may be carry-over from other donors' samples. Sequences were derived from cultured PBMCs, sampled from culture after CMV antigen stimulation. The CDR3 is CASSLRSETATYSNQPQHF. The CDR3, as DNA: TGTGCCAGCAGCTTAAGGAGTGAAACAGCAACCTATAGCAATCAGCCCCAGCATTTT.